One and the same sample provided the 9 T cell receptor beta chains below, sequenced in a study of blood T cell repertoires in COVID-19. Profiled with immunoSEQ multiplex PCR; TCRdb holds only in-frame clones, not every one. Among fewer than 300,000 clones listed, around nine tenths were seen once. The material sequenced was PBMCs or T cells enriched from blood (not recorded which). All receptors come from a woman in her twenties or thirties who had recovered from COVID-19.

The J gene is TRBJ2-7, the V gene TRBV7-9; tentatively, D is TRBD2 (5 bases). V was clipped by 2 bases and J by 4 bases, with 18 bases between them. Looked up from germline, CDR1 is SEHNR and CDR2 is FQNEAQ (reference sequence). The CDR3 length is 16 residues. DNA of the CDR3: TGTGCCAGCAGCTTAAATGAGGCGGGTGATAGGTACGAGCAGTACTTC. This codes for CASSLNEAGDRYEQYF.

The rearrangement uses TRBV6-2 or TRBV6-3 and TRBJ2-2; 9 bases match TRBD1. V lost 5 bases, J lost 5 bases, and 6 bases stayed unmatched. The CDR3 length is 15 residues. Germline CDR1 is MNHEY and CDR2 is SVGEGT. CDR3 protein: CASSPGQGLTGELFF. In nucleotides, the CDR3 is TGTGCCAGCAGTCCGGGACAGGGTTTGACCGGGGAGCTGTTTTTT.

V is TRBV5-4 and J is TRBJ2-7, with 12 bases lining up with TRBD2. CDR1 and CDR2 from the germline V gene are SGHNT and YYREEE (reference sequence). This CDR3 spans 15 amino acids. V was clipped by 3 bases and J by 2 bases; unmatched bases: 3. The CDR3 sequence: CASSSSGRGPYEQYF. The CDR3 DNA follows: TGTGCCAGCAGCTCTAGCGGGAGGGGGCCCTACGAGCAGTACTTC.

V usage is TRBV2 and J usage is TRBJ1-2; a possible D gene is TRBD1 (5 bases). Germline V gene data show CDR1 as SNHLY and CDR2 as FYNNEI. This CDR3 region has 13 residues. V was pared by 6 bases and J by 8 bases, with 16 bases between. The CDR3, as DNA: TGTGCCAGCAGGTTACAGGCCCAAGGGGGCTACACCTTC. This codes for CASRLQAQGGYTF.

The chain has TRBV4-1 and TRBJ1-1, with TRBD1 identical over 7 bases. CDR1 and CDR2 from the germline V gene are MGHRA and YSYEKL. CDR3 length equals 17 residues. Trimming cost V 1 base and J 1 base; bases outside gene matches: 9. The CDR3 here is CASSQVQRQGRNTEAFF. CDR3 in DNA: TGCGCCAGCAGCCAAGTTCAGAGACAGGGAAGGAACACTGAAGCTTTCTTT.

The chain joins TRBV24-1 to TRBJ2-2; D is unclear. The germline V and J ends were trimmed by 5 bases and 2 bases, with 8 bases remaining between them. The CDR3 extends over 14 amino acids. The V gene's germline CDR1 is KGHDR and CDR2 SFDVKD. The CDR3 bases are TGTGCCACCAGTGTCGGGTTAAACACCGGGGAGCTGTTTTTT. This codes for CATSVGLNTGELFF.

This rearrangement joins TRBV11-2 to TRBJ2-1; tentative D call: TRBD2 (5 bases). Germline V gene lookup returns CDR1 SGHAT and CDR2 FQNNGV. The CDR3 length is 15 residues. The V end lost 5 bases, the J end lost 8 bases, and 19 bases lay between the germline ends. CDR3 residues: CASSNGPLGGDEQFF. DNA of the CDR3: TGTGCCAGCAGCAATGGACCCCTAGGAGGTGATGAGCAGTTCTTC.

The chain is built from TRBV2 and TRBJ2-4, with D perhaps matching TRBD2 (5 bases). Trimming cost V 5 bases and J 0 bases, with 8 bases left between them. The CDR3 has 14 amino acids. Germline CDR1 is SNHLY and CDR2 is FYNNEI. The DNA of the CDR3 is TGTGCCAGCAGTCCCCGGGGAGCCAAAAACATTCAGTACTTC. As protein: CASSPRGAKNIQYF.

The genes are TRBV18 and TRBJ1-1; D gene uncertain. The CDR3 has 18 amino acids. V lost 6 bases, J lost 0 bases, and 23 bases lay in between. Per germline, CDR1 KGHSH and CDR2 LQKENI. CDR3 amino acids: CASSRLPGRERVNTEAFF. The CDR3 DNA reads TGTGCCAGCTCGCGGCTCCCGGGGAGGGAACGAGTGAACACTGAAGCTTTCTTT. The full variable domain, with the rest looked up from reference TRBV18 and TRBJ1-1, is NAGVMQNPRHLVRRRGQEARLRCSPMKGHSHVYWYRQLPEEGLKFMVYLQKENIIDESGMPKERFSAEFPKEGPSILRIQQVVRGDSAAYFCASSRLPGRERVNTEAFFGQGTRLTVV.